These T cell receptor beta chains were read from a single sample in a study of control samples from healthy donors and cancer patients. Sequencing used immunoSEQ multiplex PCR; TCRdb keeps in-frame clones, though not all of them. The table records about 110,000 clones, approximately 90% of them present only once. The sample taken for sequencing was blood. These receptors all stem from a woman in her 50s in good health. Both conserved end residues are trimmed from each CDR3.

V gene	J gene	CDR3 length	CDR3 protein
TRBV7-2	TRBJ1-6	10	ASSFEGRTLH
TRBV24-1	TRBJ2-3	9	ATSVGDTQY
TRBV4-3	TRBJ1-5	13	ASSHAHGGNQPQH
TRBV7-2	TRBJ2-1	14	ASSFPGLAGFNEQF
TRBV9	TRBJ1-6	15	ASSVGPKGSGNSPLH
TRBV4-1	TRBJ1-6	14	ASSQDIPGGSSPLH
TRBV27	TRBJ1-5	9	ASGGNQPQH
TRBV7-2	TRBJ2-3	12	ASSDFLRADTQY
TRBV9	TRBJ2-2	15	ASSHPRRGAIAGELF
TRBV5-6	TRBJ1-2	13	ASSLVGGGFHGYT
TRBV5-6	TRBJ1-2	12	ASSLDPGVRGYT
TRBV19	TRBJ1-4	12	ASSIGTANEKLF
TRBV11-2	TRBJ2-2	13	ASSPNWRRTGELF
TRBV6-2/TRBV6-3	TRBJ2-5	14	ASSYQQARFGETQY
TRBV2	TRBJ2-2	9	ASLYTGELF
TRBV6-5	TRBJ1-3	13	ASILRSGSGNTIY
TRBV6-5	TRBJ2-5	13	ASRRTGGARETQY
TRBV6-5	TRBJ2-7	11	ASARGVSYEQY
TRBV15	TRBJ1-6	13	ATGKGELGNSPLH
TRBV12-3/TRBV12-4	TRBJ2-5	9	ASSFEETQY
TRBV6-1	TRBJ2-2	12	ASSEAGLAGELF
TRBV21-1	TRBJ2-1	12	ASSPRGSYNEQF